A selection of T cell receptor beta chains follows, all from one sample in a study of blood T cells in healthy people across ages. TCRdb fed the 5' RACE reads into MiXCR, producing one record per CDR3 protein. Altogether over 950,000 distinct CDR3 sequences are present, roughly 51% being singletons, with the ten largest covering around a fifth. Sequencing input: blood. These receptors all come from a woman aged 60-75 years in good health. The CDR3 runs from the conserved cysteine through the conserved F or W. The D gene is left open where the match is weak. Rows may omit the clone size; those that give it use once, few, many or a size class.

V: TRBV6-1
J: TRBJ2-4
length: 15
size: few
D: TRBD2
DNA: TGTGCCAGCAGCGCAGGACTAGCGGGCTCCTTTGAGCAGTACTTC
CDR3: CASSAGLAGSFEQYF

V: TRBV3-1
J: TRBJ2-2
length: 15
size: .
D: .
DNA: TGTGCCAGCAGCCAGGGGCGGCTGAACACCGGGGAGCTGTTTTTT
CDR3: CASSQGRLNTGELFF

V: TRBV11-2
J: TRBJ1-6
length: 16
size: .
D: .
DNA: TGTGCCAGCAGCACCAACACAGGAGTTGGCAATTCACCCCTCCACTTT
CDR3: CASSTNTGVGNSPLHF

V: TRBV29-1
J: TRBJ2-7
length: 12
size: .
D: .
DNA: TGCAGTGCCATCGGGGAATCCTACGAGCAGTACTTC
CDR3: CSAIGESYEQYF

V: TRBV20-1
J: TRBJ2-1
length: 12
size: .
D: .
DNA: TGCAGTGCTAGTGGGAGGCTCAATGAGCAGTTCTTC
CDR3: CSASGRLNEQFF

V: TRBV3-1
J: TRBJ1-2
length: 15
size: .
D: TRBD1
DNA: TGTGCCAGCAGCCAAGTGGGAGGGGGCGACTATGGCTACACCTTC
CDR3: CASSQVGGGDYGYTF

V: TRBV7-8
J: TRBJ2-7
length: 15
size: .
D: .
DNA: TGTGCCAGCAGCCACGCCGAACAGGGCATCTACGAGCAGTACTTC
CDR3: CASSHAEQGIYEQYF

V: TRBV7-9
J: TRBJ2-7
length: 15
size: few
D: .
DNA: TGTGCCAGCAGCCTAGGGGGAGTTATCTCCTACGAGCAGTACTTC
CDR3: CASSLGGVISYEQYF

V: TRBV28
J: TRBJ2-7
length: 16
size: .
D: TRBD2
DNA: TGTGCCAGCAGTTTGCCGAGCGGGAGGGCCATCTACGAGCAGTACTTC
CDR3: CASSLPSGRAIYEQYF

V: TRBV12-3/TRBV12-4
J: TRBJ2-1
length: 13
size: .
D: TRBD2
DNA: TGTGCCAGCAGTTTTTCTCCCGGGACTAGCATGTTCTTC
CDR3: CASSFSPGTSMFF

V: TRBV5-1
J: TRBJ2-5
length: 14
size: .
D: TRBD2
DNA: TGCGCCAGCAGCTCCCGGGACTACGGGGAGACCCAGTACTTC
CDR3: CASSSRDYGETQYF

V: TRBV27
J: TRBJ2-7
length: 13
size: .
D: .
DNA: TGTGCCAGCAGCGACTGGGGGACTTGCGAGCAGTACTTC
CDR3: CASSDWGTCEQYF

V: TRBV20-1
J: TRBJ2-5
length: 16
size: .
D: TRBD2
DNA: TGCAGTGCTGGACGGACTAGCGGGGGAGCCCAAGAGACCCAGTACTTC
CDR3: CSAGRTSGGAQETQYF

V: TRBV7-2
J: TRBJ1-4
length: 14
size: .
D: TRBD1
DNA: TGTGCCAGCAGCTTAGGACAGGGATACGAAAAACTGTTTTTT
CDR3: CASSLGQGYEKLFF

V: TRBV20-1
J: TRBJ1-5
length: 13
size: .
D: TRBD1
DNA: TGCAGTGCTCACGGACAGGGGAATCAGCCCCAGCATTTT
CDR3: CSAHGQGNQPQHF

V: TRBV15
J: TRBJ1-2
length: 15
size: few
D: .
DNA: TGTGCCACCAGCAGAAACCAGGGACTTTCGGTCGGCTACACCTTC
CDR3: CATSRNQGLSVGYTF

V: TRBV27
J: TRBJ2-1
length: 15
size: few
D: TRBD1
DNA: TGTGCCAGCAGTTCGCGGACAGGGGCGTACAATGAGCAGTTCTTC
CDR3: CASSSRTGAYNEQFF

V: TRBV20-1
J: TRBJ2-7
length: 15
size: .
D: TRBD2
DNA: TGCAGTGCTAGCCCTCCCCTAGCGGGCTTCTACGAGCAGTACTTC
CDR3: CSASPPLAGFYEQYF

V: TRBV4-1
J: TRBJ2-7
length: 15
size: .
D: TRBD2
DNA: TGCGCCAGCAGCCAACTACTAGCGGGGACCTACGAGCAGTACTTC
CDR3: CASSQLLAGTYEQYF

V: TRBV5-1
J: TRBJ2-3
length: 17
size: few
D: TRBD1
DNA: TGCGCCAGCAGCTTACAAAGCAGGGGGCTGCCGACAGATACGCAGTATTTT
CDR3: CASSLQSRGLPTDTQYF

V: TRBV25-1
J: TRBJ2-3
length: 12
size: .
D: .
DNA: TGTGCCAGCGCAGGGGGCACAGATACGCAGTATTTT
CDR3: CASAGGTDTQYF

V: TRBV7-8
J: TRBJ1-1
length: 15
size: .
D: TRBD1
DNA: TGTGCCAGCAGCGCCTACAGGGGGCAGGGAACTGAAGCTTTCTTT
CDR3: CASSAYRGQGTEAFF

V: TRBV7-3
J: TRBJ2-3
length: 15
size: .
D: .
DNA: TGTGCCAGCAGCTTAATATCCAGGAGCACAGATACGCAGTATTTT
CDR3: CASSLISRSTDTQYF

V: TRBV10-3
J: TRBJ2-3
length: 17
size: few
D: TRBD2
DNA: TGTGCCATCAGTGGGGCGGGAGGGTCCTCTAGCACAGATACGCAGTATTTT
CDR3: CAISGAGGSSSTDTQYF

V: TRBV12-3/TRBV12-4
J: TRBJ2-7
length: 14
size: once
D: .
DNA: TGTGCCAGCAGTCCCGCTAGCTCCTACAATGAGCAGTACTTC
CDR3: CASSPASSYNEQYF

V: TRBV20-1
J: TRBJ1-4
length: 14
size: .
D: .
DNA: TGCAGTGCTAGAACAGGGTATGAGGAGGAAAAACTGTTTTTT
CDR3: CSARTGYEEEKLFF

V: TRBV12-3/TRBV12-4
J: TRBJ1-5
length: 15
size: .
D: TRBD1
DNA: TGTGCCAGCAGTTCGGACAGGGGAACGCACCAGCCCCAGCATTTT
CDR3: CASSSDRGTHQPQHF

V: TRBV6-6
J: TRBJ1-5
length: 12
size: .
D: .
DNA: TGTGCCAGCAGCGACCGTTGGCAGCCCCAGCATTTT
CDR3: CASSDRWQPQHF

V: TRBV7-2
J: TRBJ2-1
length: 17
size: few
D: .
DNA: TGTGCCAGCAGCTTAGGTCCGGGATCGGGGCTCTACAATGAGCAGTTCTTC
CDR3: CASSLGPGSGLYNEQFF

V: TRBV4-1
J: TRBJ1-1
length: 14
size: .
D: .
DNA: TGCGCCAGCAGCCTAGGACAAACGAACGCTGAAGCTTTCTTT
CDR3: CASSLGQTNAEAFF

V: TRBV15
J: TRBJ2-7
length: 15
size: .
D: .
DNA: TGTGCCACCAGCGTCCTTGGCGGCGGTACCTACGAGCAGTACTTC
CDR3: CATSVLGGGTYEQYF

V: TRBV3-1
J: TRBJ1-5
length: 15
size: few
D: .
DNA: TGTGCCAGCAGCCAAGGCCCGGGCAGAAATCAGCCCCAGCATTTT
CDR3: CASSQGPGRNQPQHF

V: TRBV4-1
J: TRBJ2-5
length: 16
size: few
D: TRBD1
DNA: TGCGCCAGCAGCCAACAACGGGACAGGGGGTGGGAGACCCAGTACTTC
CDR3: CASSQQRDRGWETQYF

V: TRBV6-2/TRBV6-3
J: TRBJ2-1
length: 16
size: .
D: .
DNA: TGTGCCAGCAGCCCACTACCTCTGACAGTCGGTAATGAGCAGTTCTTC
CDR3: CASSPLPLTVGNEQFF

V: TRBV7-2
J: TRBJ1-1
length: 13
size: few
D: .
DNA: TGTGCCAGCAGCTTACAGGGATCCACTGAAGCTTTCTTT
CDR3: CASSLQGSTEAFF

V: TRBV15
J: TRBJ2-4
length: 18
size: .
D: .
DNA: TGTGCCACCAGCAGAGTTCCTTCCTCCCGTTTTTCCAAAAACATTCAGTACTTC
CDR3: CATSRVPSSRFSKNIQYF

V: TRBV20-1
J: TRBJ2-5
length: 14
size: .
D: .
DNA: TGCAGTGCTCCCTTCGCGGGTCTCCAAGAGACCCAGTACTTC
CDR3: CSAPFAGLQETQYF

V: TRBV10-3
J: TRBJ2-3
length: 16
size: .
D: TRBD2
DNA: TGTGCCATCAGTGTGGGACTAGCGGGAGCCCCAGATACGCAGTATTTT
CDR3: CAISVGLAGAPDTQYF

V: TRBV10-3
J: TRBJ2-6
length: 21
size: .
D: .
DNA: TGTGCCATCAGGGCCCAGTCGGGGGGCGTCCCGATCAACTCTGGGGCCAACGTCCTGACTTTC
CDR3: CAIRAQSGGVPINSGANVLTF

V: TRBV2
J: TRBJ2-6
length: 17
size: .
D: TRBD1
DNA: TGTGCCAACAGTGAACCCAGGGGGCCGGGTGGGGCCAACGTCCTGACTTTC
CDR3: CANSEPRGPGGANVLTF

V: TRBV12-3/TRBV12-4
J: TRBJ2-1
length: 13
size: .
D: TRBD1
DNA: TGTGCCAGCACCAACAGGGGGGCCTTGGAGCAGTTCTTC
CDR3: CASTNRGALEQFF

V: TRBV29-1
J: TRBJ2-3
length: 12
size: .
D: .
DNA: TGCAGCGTTGTCGGGGTCACAGATACGCAGTATTTT
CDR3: CSVVGVTDTQYF

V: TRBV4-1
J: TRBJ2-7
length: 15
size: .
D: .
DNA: TGCGCCAGCAGCCACACGGGGGGCAGGGAACACGAGCAGTACTTC
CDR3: CASSHTGGREHEQYF

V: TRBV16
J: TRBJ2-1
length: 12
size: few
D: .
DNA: TGTGCCAGCAGCCAAAATGGCTACGAGCAGTTCTTC
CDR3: CASSQNGYEQFF

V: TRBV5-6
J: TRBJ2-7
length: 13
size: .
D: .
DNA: TGTGCCAGCAGCTCTGGAACATACTACGAGCAGTACTTC
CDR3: CASSSGTYYEQYF

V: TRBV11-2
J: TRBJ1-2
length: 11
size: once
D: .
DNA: TGTGCCAGCAGGCAGACGACAGGTTGCACCTTC
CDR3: CASRQTTGCTF

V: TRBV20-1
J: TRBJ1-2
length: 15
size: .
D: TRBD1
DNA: TGCAGTGCCACTTCAGGACAGGGTGCAAACTATGGCTACACCTTC
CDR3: CSATSGQGANYGYTF

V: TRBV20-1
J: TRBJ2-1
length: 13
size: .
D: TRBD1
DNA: TGCAGTGCTAGAGACGGGACAGTCAATGAGCAGTTCTTC
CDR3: CSARDGTVNEQFF

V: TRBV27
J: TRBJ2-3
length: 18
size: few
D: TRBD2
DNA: TGTGCCAGCAGTTTATCGGGGTTAGCGGGGATCTTCACAGATACGCAGTATTTT
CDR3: CASSLSGLAGIFTDTQYF

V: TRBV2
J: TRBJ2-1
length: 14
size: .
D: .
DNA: TGTGCCAGCAACGTTCAGGGTTTGGGCGATGAGCAGTTCTTC
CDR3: CASNVQGLGDEQFF

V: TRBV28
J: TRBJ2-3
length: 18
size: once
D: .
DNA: TGTGCCAGCAGTTTAAGCCGAGGAGACCCCTCTAGCACAGATACGCAGTATTTT
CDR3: CASSLSRGDPSSTDTQYF